These T cell receptor beta chains were read from a single sample in a study of blood T cell repertoires in COVID-19. Sequencing used immunoSEQ multiplex PCR; TCRdb keeps in-frame clones, though not all of them. The sample has 200,000 to 250,000 clones, approximately 90% seen once; the top ten hold around 3.2%. The source material was PBMCs or T cells enriched from blood (not recorded which). These receptors all stem from a woman younger than 35 in a cohort exposed to, infected with or recovered from COVID-19 (not recorded which). Each CDR3 is given with its conserved first and last residue. D genes are given only for firm matches. Clone size, where shown, is once, few, many, or a class for clones that have expanded.

J	D	size	V	CDR3	DNA
TRBJ2-7	TRBD1	NA	TRBV4-1	CASSQDRGTGVYEQYF	TGCGCCAGCAGCCAAGATCGGGGGACAGGGGTCTACGAGCAGTACTTC
TRBJ2-3	TRBD2	NA	TRBV30	CAWNLAGADTQYF	TGTGCCTGGAACCTAGCGGGAGCGGATACGCAGTATTTT
TRBJ2-2	NA	NA	TRBV7-3	CASSSAQGWGTGELFF	TGTGCCAGCAGCTCAGCACAGGGCTGGGGCACCGGGGAGCTGTTTTTT
TRBJ1-3	NA	NA	TRBV7-8	CASSSTVSPSGNTIYF	TGTGCCAGCAGCTCGACAGTGAGCCCCTCTGGAAACACCATATATTTT
TRBJ2-7	TRBD1	NA	TRBV5-6	CASSFTRQGVSYEQYF	TGTGCCAGCAGCTTTACTCGACAGGGGGTCTCCTACGAGCAGTACTTC
TRBJ2-1	TRBD2	NA	TRBV5-1	CASSLPSGDYNEQFF	TGCGCCAGCAGCTTACCTAGCGGGGACTACAATGAGCAGTTCTTC
TRBJ1-1	NA	NA	TRBV6-5	CASSYFSKNTEAFF	TGTGCCAGCAGTTATTTTTCCAAGAACACTGAAGCTTTCTTT
TRBJ2-7	NA	NA	TRBV27	CASSPMGLYEQYF	TGTGCCAGCAGTCCCATGGGACTTTACGAGCAGTACTTC
TRBJ2-5	TRBD2	NA	TRBV5-1	CASSWGTSGGGEETQYF	TGCGCCAGCAGCTGGGGGACTAGCGGGGGAGGAGAGGAGACCCAGTACTTC
TRBJ2-1	TRBD2	once	TRBV4-2	CASSQDTSGSPNEQFF	TGTGCCAGCAGCCAAGATACCAGCGGGAGTCCCAATGAGCAGTTCTTC
TRBJ2-3	TRBD2	NA	TRBV28	CASSTPSGGTDTQYF	TGTGCCAGCAGCACCCCGAGCGGGGGCACAGATACGCAGTATTTT
TRBJ1-4	TRBD1	NA	TRBV14	CASSQDTGGYEKLFF	TGTGCCAGCAGCCAAGATACAGGGGGATATGAAAAACTGTTTTTT
TRBJ1-2	TRBD1	NA	TRBV3-1/TRBV3-2	CASSQDDRGRGYTF	TGTGCCAGCAGCCAAGATGACAGGGGGCGAGGCTACACCTTC
TRBJ2-7	NA	NA	TRBV19	CASSVTRDEQYF	TGTGCCAGTAGTGTAACCCGGGACGAGCAGTACTTC
TRBJ2-7	NA	NA	TRBV5-6	CASSLANGDEQYF	TGTGCCAGCAGCTTGGCAAACGGAGACGAGCAGTACTTC
TRBJ1-6	TRBD1	NA	TRBV20-1	CSASSPDRGSPLHF	TGCAGTGCTAGTTCCCCAGACAGGGGTTCACCCCTCCACTTT
TRBJ2-3	TRBD2	NA	TRBV11-3	CASSLGRRESERGDTQYF	TGTGCCAGCAGCTTAGGAAGAAGGGAGTCGGAGCGGGGGGATACGCAGTATTTT